The sequence of this T cell receptor beta chain was determined in a study of T-cell reconstitution after alpha-beta-depleted transplantation in children. This clonotype has more than one count but fewer than ten. Its antigen is not known. Whole-study findings and limits: Counts and diversity of T cells one year after transplant came mostly from newly produced T cells. Reports say that about two months after transplant, the alpha-beta T cells came out of several hundred graft clones that had expanded. The origin of high day-60 TCRbeta diversity in some patients lay in surviving recipient T cells and thymic progenitors.

Germline CDR1 is SGHTA and CDR2 is FQGNSA. CDR3 length equals 16 residues. The V end was cut by 2 bases, the J end by 3 bases, with 14 bases between. Unique molecular identifiers were incorporated when the TCRbeta library was constructed. From the PCR reads, TCRdb called clonotypes with MiXCR, one entry per CDR3 protein. The sample has about 300,000 distinct CDR3 sequences, over 7% seen once; the top ten hold 9.1%. This specimen consisted of peripheral blood, obtained 360 days after TCRalphabeta/CD19-depleted stem cell transplant. The chain uses TRBV7-2 and TRBJ1-3; D is unresolved. The source is a female patient aged 2 to 10 who had a stem cell transplant for Fanconi anemia, so the T cells may come from the graft donor. The CDR3 DNA reads TGTGCCAGCAGCTTACGGGCCGCCGAAGGTGGAAACACCATATATTTT. It codes for CASSLRAAEGGNTIYF.